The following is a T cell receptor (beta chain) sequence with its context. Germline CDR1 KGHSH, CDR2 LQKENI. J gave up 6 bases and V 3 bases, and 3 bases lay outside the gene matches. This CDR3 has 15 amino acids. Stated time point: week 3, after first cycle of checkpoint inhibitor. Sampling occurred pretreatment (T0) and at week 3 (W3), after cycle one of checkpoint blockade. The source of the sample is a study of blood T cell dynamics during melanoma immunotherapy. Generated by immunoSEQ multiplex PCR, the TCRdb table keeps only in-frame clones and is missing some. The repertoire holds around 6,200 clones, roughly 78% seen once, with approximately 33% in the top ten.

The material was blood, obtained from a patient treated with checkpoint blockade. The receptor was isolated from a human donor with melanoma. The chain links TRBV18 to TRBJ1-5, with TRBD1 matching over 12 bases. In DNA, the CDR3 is TGTGCCAGCTCACCGGGACAGGGGGCAGGTCAGCCCCAGCATTTT. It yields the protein CASSPGQGAGQPQHF. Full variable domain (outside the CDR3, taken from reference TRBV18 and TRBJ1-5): NAGVMQNPRHLVRRRGQEARLRCSPMKGHSHVYWYRQLPEEGLKFMVYLQKENIIDESGMPKERFSAEFPKEGPSILRIQQVVRGDSAAYFCASSPGQGAGQPQHFGDGTRLSIL.